This T cell receptor (beta chain) comes out of a study of beta chain features in type 1 diabetes. Sequencing targeted expressed TCRB transcripts, as all isolated RNA had been reverse transcribed. The repertoire was sequenced with immunoSEQ multiplex PCR; TCRdb's copy has only in-frame clones and lacks some. The data hold about 930,000 clones, with roughly a sixth observed a single time. The sample comprised naive CD4+ T cells from blood. The clonotype was recovered from a woman younger than 35 in good health.

CDR3 loop: CASSPLQGIREKLFF. CDR3 coding DNA: TGTGCCAGCTCACCTCTACAGGGCATCAGGGAAAAACTGTTTTTT. The chain recombines TRBV18 with TRBJ1-4, with D possibly matching TRBD1 (6 bases). Per the germline V gene, CDR1 is KGHSH and CDR2 is LQKENI. The CDR3 runs to 15 residues. V was pared by 3 bases and J by 8 bases, with 16 bases between.